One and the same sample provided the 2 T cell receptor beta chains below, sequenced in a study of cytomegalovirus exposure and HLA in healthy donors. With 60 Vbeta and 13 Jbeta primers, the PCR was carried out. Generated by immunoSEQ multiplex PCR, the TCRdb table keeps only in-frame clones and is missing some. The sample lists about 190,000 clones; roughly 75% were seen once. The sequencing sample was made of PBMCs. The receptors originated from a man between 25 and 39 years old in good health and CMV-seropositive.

The CDR3 region is CASSPGTSSYEQYF. The CDR3 nucleotides read TGTGCCAGCAGCCCCGGGACTTCTTCCTACGAGCAGTACTTC. This chain links TRBV7-8 with TRBJ2-7; D perhaps matches TRBD2 (6 bases). Germline CDR1 reads SGHVS; CDR2 reads FQNEAQ. Trimming removed 5 bases at V and 1 base at J, with 12 bases between. The CDR3 runs 14 residues.

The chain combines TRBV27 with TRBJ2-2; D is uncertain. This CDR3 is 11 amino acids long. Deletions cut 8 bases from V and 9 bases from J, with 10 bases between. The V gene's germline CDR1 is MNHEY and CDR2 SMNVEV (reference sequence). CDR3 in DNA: TGTGCCAGCTCCTTGGGCCGGGAGCTGTTTTTT. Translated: CASSLGRELFF.